The 15 T cell receptor beta chains listed next were all sequenced from one sample in a study of CD8 T cells in ankylosing spondylitis. Via MiXCR, TCRdb re-called the 5' RACE reads, giving one row per CDR3 protein. The data show around 230,000 distinct CDR3 sequences, 7.5% to 9.5% seen once. Sequenced sample: blood, either unsorted or a sorted T cell fraction (not recorded which). Receptor source: a female donor with ankylosing spondylitis or in good health (not recorded which).

This clonotype was seen ten or more times. This chain joins TRBV20-1 and TRBJ2-1; D is unresolved. V lost 5 bases and J 9 bases, leaving 17 bases between the germline ends. CDR1 and CDR2 from the germline V gene are DFQATT and SNEGSKA (reference sequence). The CDR3 covers 13 residues. The CDR3 nucleotides are TGCAGTGCTTTGCTCTCAGGACGGCCTGAGCAGTTCTTC. This codes for CSALLSGRPEQFF.

Many counts were recorded for this clonotype. The chain carries TRBV5-1 and TRBJ1-1, with unresolved D. This CDR3 has 13 amino acids. Trimming shortened V by 2 bases and J by 3 bases, and 8 bases separated the two germline ends. CDR1 and CDR2 from the germline V gene are SGHRS and YFSETQ. In DNA, the CDR3 is TGCGCCAGCAGCTTCACCCGGGACACTGAAGCTTTCTTT. This codes for CASSFTRDTEAFF.

This clonotype was seen many times. The genes are TRBV2 and TRBJ2-3; unclear D gene. CDR1 is SNHLY and CDR2 is FYNNEI in the germline V gene. This CDR3 region has 15 residues. Trimming shortened V by 6 bases and J by 4 bases, and 17 bases separated the two germline ends. The DNA of the CDR3 is TGTGCCAGCAGCGGTGGAGCAGAGCAGGCAGATACGCAGTATTTT. This sequence encodes CASSGGAEQADTQYF.

This clonotype came up a few times. V usage is TRBV12-3 or TRBV12-4 and J usage is TRBJ2-2, with D uncertain. Trimming pared 2 bases from V and 8 bases from J, leaving 15 bases between. There are 15 residues in the CDR3. CDR3 region: CASSLSDLRPGELFF. CDR3 coding DNA: TGTGCCAGCAGTTTATCTGACTTGCGCCCAGGGGAGCTGTTTTTT.

This clonotype appeared many times. The chain combines TRBV3-1 with TRBJ1-2, with a tentative D call TRBD1 (5 bases). The germline gives CDR1 LGHDT, CDR2 YNNKEL (reference sequence). This CDR3 is 14 amino acids long. Trimming stripped 0 bases from V and 5 bases from J, with 10 bases between. The DNA of the CDR3 is TGTGCCAGCAGCCAAGACCAGGGACTGTATGGCTACACCTTC. Its protein is CASSQDQGLYGYTF.

This clonotype occurred many times. This chain joins TRBV20-1 and TRBJ2-1; no definite D call. The CDR3 runs to 13 residues. The V end lost 3 bases, the J end lost 6 bases, and 12 bases lay between the germline ends. Germline V CDR1 and CDR2: DFQATT, SNEGSKA (reference sequence). The CDR3 sequence is CSASPTDGNEQFF. CDR3 bases: TGCAGTGCTAGCCCAACCGATGGCAATGAGCAGTTCTTC.

The table lists this clonotype with many counts. This chain links TRBV7-6 with TRBJ2-1, with D tentatively TRBD2 (6 bases). V dropped 1 base and J dropped 0 bases, with 10 bases sitting between them. CDR1 is SGHVS and CDR2 is FNYEAQ in the germline V gene. The CDR3 extends over 16 amino acids. CDR3 in DNA: TGTGCCAGCAGCTTAGGGATGGAGGGCTCCTACAATGAGCAGTTCTTC. Its translation is CASSLGMEGSYNEQFF.

This clonotype was picked up many times. The junction differs from germline at one of its ends, possibly a read error. The chain joins TRBV28 to TRBJ2-1; D might be TRBD1 (5 bases). The CDR3 contains 15 residues. Germline assignment: CDR1 MDHEN and CDR2 SYDVKM. This CDR3 reads CASSPLGEGYSEQFF. As DNA, the CDR3 is TGTGCCAGCAGCCCTTTAGGGGAAGGGTACAGTGAGCAGTTCTTC.

Ten or more counts support this clonotype. This chain joins TRBV15 and TRBJ2-7; D may be TRBD1 (7 bases). The V end was cut by 1 base, the J end by 3 bases, with 13 bases between. CDR3 length equals 15 residues. The V gene's germline CDR1 is LNHNV and CDR2 YYDKDF (reference sequence). The CDR3 is CATSRGRGRGYEQYF. In DNA, the CDR3 is TGTGCCACCAGCAGAGGGAGGGGGCGAGGCTACGAGCAGTACTTC.

This clonotype has at least ten counts. J is TRBJ2-5 and V is TRBV10-3; TRBD1 matches at 12 bases. From germline, CDR1 is ENHRY and CDR2 SYGVKD. The CDR3 length is 15 residues. J was trimmed by 4 bases and V by 3 bases; bases with no gene match: 3. The CDR3: CAISDGTGGLETQYF. The CDR3 region has the DNA TGTGCCATCAGTGATGGGACAGGGGGCCTAGAGACCCAGTACTTC.

The chain joins TRBV2 to TRBJ2-1; D is perhaps TRBD1 (6 bases). V was clipped by 6 bases and J by 9 bases, with 21 bases between them. This CDR3 is built from 15 residues. Germline V gives CDR1 SNHLY, CDR2 FYNNEI. CDR3 nucleotides: TGTGCCAGCAGCTCACAGGGCCTCCCTGGTGGTGAGCAGTTCTTC. It encodes CASSSQGLPGGEQFF.

This chain uses TRBV30 with TRBJ1-1; D gene uncertain. V was clipped by 2 bases and J by 3 bases, with 13 bases between them. CDR3 length: 14 residues. Germline lookup yields CDR1 GTSNPN and CDR2 SVGIG (reference sequence). CDR3 coding DNA: TGTGCCTGGAGTCCCCGTCTGGGGTACACTGAAGCTTTCTTT. Translation: CAWSPRLGYTEAFF.

This clonotype was observed many times. The rearrangement uses TRBV20-1 and TRBJ1-2; 10 bases match TRBD1. The CDR3 extends over 14 amino acids. The germline gives CDR1 DFQATT, CDR2 SNEGSKA (reference sequence). J lost 8 bases, V lost 6 bases, and 12 bases had no gene match. CDR3 in amino acids: CSALRGTGDGGYTF. The CDR3 DNA reads TGCAGTGCCTTAAGAGGGACAGGGGATGGGGGCTACACCTTC.

In its sample, this clonotype was seen a few times. The gene calls are TRBV7-9 and TRBJ2-1; D not certain. CDR1 and CDR2 (germline): SEHNR, FQNEAQ (reference sequence). The ends were cut back, 7 bases at V and 5 bases at J, with 21 bases in the middle. CDR3 length: 16 amino acids. This CDR3 is CASTLNGRNNHNEQFF. As DNA, the CDR3 is TGTGCCAGCACCCTCAATGGCAGAAACAACCACAATGAGCAGTTCTTC. The full variable domain, rest sourced from reference TRBV7-9 and TRBJ2-1, is DTGVSQNPRHKITKRGQNVTFRCDPISEHNRLYWYRQTLGQGPEFLTYFQNEAQLEKSRLLSDRFSAERPKGSFSTLEIQRTEQGDSAMYLCASTLNGRNNHNEQFFGPGTRLTVL.

This clonotype was counted at least ten times. The chain combines TRBV6-2 or TRBV6-3 with TRBJ2-1, with 11 bases aligning to TRBD2. With 5 bases clipped from V and 8 bases from J, the junction kept 17 bases outside the gene matches. This CDR3 contains 18 residues. Germline V gives CDR1 MNHEY, CDR2 SVGEGT. In DNA form, the CDR3 reads TGTGCCAGCAGTCACACTAGCGGGAGAGGGGGGATAGTTGATGAGCAGTTCTTC. Protein product: CASSHTSGRGGIVDEQFF.